This T cell receptor (beta chain) was sequenced for a study of OX40 agonist ivuxolimab in advanced cancers. Broader study findings: In the 0.1 to 3.0 mg/kg range, CD4+ and CD8+ blood T cells had expanded clonally by week 6.

Autoimmune disease history or systemic immunosuppression led to patients being barred. V gave up 0 bases and J gave up 1 base, with 7 bases separating them. This CDR3 spans 15 amino acids. From germline, CDR1 is LGHNA and CDR2 YSLEER. Worth noting for this clone: Its antigen is as yet unknown.

Method: immunoSEQ multiplex PCR; TCRdb's copy keeps in-frame clones and lacks some. The sample lists 70,000 or so clones, 92% occurring once. This TCR came from an adult with an advanced solid tumor such as melanoma, head and neck, liver or kidney cancer. Sequenced here: CD4+ or CD8+ T cells sorted from blood, sampled in a trial of the OX40 agonist ivuxolimab. The chain couples TRBV4-3 to TRBJ2-4; D gene uncertain. CDR3 protein: CASSQEIRAKNIQYF. The CDR3 region has the DNA TGCGCCAGCAGCCAAGAGATAAGGGCCAAAAACATTCAGTACTTC.